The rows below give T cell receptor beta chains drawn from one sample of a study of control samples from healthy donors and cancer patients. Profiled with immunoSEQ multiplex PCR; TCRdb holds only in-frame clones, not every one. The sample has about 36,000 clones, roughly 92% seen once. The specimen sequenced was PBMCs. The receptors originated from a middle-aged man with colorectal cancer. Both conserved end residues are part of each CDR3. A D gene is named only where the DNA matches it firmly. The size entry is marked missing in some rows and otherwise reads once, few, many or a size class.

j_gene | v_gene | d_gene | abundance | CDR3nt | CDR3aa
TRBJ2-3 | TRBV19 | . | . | TGTGCCAGTCGCAACCCCCGGGACCGCCTCGTCACAGATACGCAGTATTTT | CASRNPRDRLVTDTQYF
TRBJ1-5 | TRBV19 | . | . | TGTGCCAGTAGTCCAAAGGCCGATCAGCCCCAGCATTTT | CASSPKADQPQHF
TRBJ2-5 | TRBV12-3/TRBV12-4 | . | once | TGTGCCAGCAGTGTCCAAGAGACCCAGTACTTC | CASSVQETQYF
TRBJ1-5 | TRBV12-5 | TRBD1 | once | TGTGCTAGTGGTTTGGTACTACAGGGGATCGGGCAGCCCCAGCATTTT | CASGLVLQGIGQPQHF
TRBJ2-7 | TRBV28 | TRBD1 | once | TGTGCCAGCAGTTTAGCCGGGACAGGGGGTTACGAGCAGTACTTC | CASSLAGTGGYEQYF
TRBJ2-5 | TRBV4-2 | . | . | TGTGCCAGCAGCCAGGCAGGGAATTGGGAGACCCAGTACTTC | CASSQAGNWETQYF
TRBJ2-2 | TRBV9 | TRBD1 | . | TGTGCCAGCAGCAAGGCCACAGGGGGCTCGAGTGGCGGGGAGCTGTTTTTT | CASSKATGGSSGGELFF
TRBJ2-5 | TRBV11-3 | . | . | TGTGCCAGCAGCGTCGGACAGAATGAGGAGACCCAGTACTTC | CASSVGQNEETQYF
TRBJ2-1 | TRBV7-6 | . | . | TGTGCCAGCAGCTACCCCGCCGGAGGGGAGCAGTTCTTC | CASSYPAGGEQFF
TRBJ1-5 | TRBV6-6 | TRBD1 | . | TGTGCCAGCAGCGATCCAGGGGGCTATCAGCCCCAGCATTTT | CASSDPGGYQPQHF
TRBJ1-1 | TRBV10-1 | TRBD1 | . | TGCGCCAGCAGACGGACAGGGAACACTGAAGCTTTCTTT | CASRRTGNTEAFF
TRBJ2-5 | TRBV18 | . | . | TGTGCCAGCTCACCTCACTCCGGGCCCCAAGAGACCCAGTACTTC | CASSPHSGPQETQYF
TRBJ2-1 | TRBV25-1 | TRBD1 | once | TGTGCCAGCAGTGAGTATTGGGACGGGACAGGGGGCGGCGGGCAGTTCTTC | CASSEYWDGTGGGGQFF
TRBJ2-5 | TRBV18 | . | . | TGTGCCAGCTCAATCCAAGAGACCCAGTACTTC | CASSIQETQYF
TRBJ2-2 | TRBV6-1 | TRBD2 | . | TGTGCCAGCAGTGAAACTAGCGGGGGACCAACCGGGGAGCTGTTTTTT | CASSETSGGPTGELFF
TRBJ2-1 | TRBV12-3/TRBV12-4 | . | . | TGTGCCAGCAGAGGGGAAGGGGCAAATGAGCAGTTCTTC | CASRGEGANEQFF
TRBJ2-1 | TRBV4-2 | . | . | TGTGCCAGCAGCGAGGGGGGCTACAATGAGCAGTTCTTC | CASSEGGYNEQFF
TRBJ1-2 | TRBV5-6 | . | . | TGTGCCAGCAGCTTGTACGGGGGCGCGGATGGCTACACCTTC | CASSLYGGADGYTF
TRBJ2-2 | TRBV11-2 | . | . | TGTGCCAGCAGCTTAGTTCGGGGCCCGGGGGAGCTGTTTTTT | CASSLVRGPGELFF
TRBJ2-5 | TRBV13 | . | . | TGTGCCAGCCTTCACGCGGCAACGGGAGAGACCCAGTACTTC | CASLHAATGETQYF
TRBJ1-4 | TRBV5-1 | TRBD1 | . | TGCGCCAGCAGCTCCGGGACAGGGGGCACTAATGAAAAACTGTTTTTT | CASSSGTGGTNEKLFF
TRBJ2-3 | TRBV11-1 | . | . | TGTGCCAGCAGCTTAGAGCTCCAACTCGGGGATACGCAGTATTTT | CASSLELQLGDTQYF
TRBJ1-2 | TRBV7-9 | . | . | TGTGCCAGCAGCTTATTGGGGGAGCACTATGGCTACACCTTC | CASSLLGEHYGYTF
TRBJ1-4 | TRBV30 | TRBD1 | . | TGTGCCTGGAGTCAAAAACAGGGGGCACGGGAAAAACTGTTTTTT | CAWSQKQGAREKLFF
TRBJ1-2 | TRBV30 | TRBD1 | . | TGTGCCTCCCGCCCGACAGGGGCGGCTGGCTACACCTTC | CASRPTGAAGYTF
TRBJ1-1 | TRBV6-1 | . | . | TGTGCCAGCAGTGAAGACACTTTGAACACTGAAGCTTTCTTT | CASSEDTLNTEAFF
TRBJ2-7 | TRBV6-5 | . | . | TGTGCCACCAACCGAGTCGGATACGAGCAGTACTTC | CATNRVGYEQYF
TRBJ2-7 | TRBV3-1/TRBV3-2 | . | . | TGTGCCAGCAGCCGGTCAGGGGACGAGCAGTACTTC | CASSRSGDEQYF
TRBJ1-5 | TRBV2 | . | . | TGTGCCAGCAGTGGGGGGAATGGCAATCAGCCCCAGCATTTT | CASSGGNGNQPQHF
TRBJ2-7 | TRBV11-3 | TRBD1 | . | TGTGCCAGCAGCTTAGGGACAGGGAGGCCCTACGAGCAGTACTTC | CASSLGTGRPYEQYF
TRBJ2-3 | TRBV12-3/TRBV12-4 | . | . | TGTGCCAGCAGTTTGCGAGGGGATACGCAGTATTTT | CASSLRGDTQYF